Below, 17 T cell receptor beta chains from the same sample are listed, as sequenced in a study of T cells in narcolepsy. The assay was immunoSEQ multiplex PCR, and TCRdb's table has in-frame clones only and misses some. Counted here are 15,000 to 20,000 clones, 72% occurring once; the ten biggest clones make up 14%. Sequenced sample: CD45RA- memory CD8+ T cells from PBMCs. The receptors shown here come from a human donor with narcolepsy.

CDR3 region: CASSAAGPRSYEQYF. DNA of the CDR3: TGCGCCAGCAGCGCGGCAGGGCCGCGCTCCTACGAGCAGTACTTC. The rearrangement links TRBV5-1 to TRBJ2-7; possibly TRBD1 for D (5 bases). Trimming stripped 4 bases from V and 0 bases from J, with 14 bases between. CDR3 size: 15 residues. Germline V gives CDR1 SGHRS, CDR2 YFSETQ.

This clone was observed a handful of times. This rearrangement joins TRBV6-4 to TRBJ1-1; D ambiguous. The V gene's germline CDR1 is MRHNA and CDR2 SNTAGT. The CDR3 totals 15 residues. V was shortened by 7 bases and J by 0 bases, with 15 bases between the two germline ends. CDR3 in DNA: TGTGCCAGCAAGCTTTCAGGTCGTCTGAACACTGAAGCTTTCTTT. Encoded protein: CASKLSGRLNTEAFF.

The chain uses TRBV5-8 and TRBJ2-1; D perhaps matches TRBD1 (5 bases). This CDR3 comprises 12 residues. The V and J ends lost 4 bases and 15 bases respectively, with 17 bases between them. CDR1 and CDR2 (germline): SGHTS, YDEGEE. The CDR3 sequence is CASSLLSPQVFF. The CDR3 DNA follows: TGTGCCAGCAGCCTTTTAAGCCCACAGGTGTTCTTC.

The chain joins TRBV9 to TRBJ1-2; D is uncertain. Germline lookup yields CDR1 SGDLS and CDR2 YYNGEE. V lost 0 bases and J lost 3, with 12 bases in between. The CDR3 is made up of 15 amino acids. The CDR3 DNA sequence: TGTGCCAGCAGCGTAGATTGGCTTTCTCACTATGGCTACACCTTC. Amino acid sequence: CASSVDWLSHYGYTF. The full variable domain, completed using reference TRBV9 and TRBJ1-2, is DSGVTQTPKHLITATGQRVTLRCSPRSGDLSVYWYQQSLDQGLQFLIQYYNGEERAKGNILERFSAQQFPDLHSELNLSSLELGDSALYFCASSVDWLSHYGYTFGSGTRLTVV.

The genes are TRBV19 and TRBJ1-1; maybe TRBD1 (6 bases). Germline V lookup: CDR1 LNHDA, CDR2 SQIVND (reference sequence). Trimming removed 5 bases from V and 4 bases from J, with 17 bases in between. This CDR3 region has 15 residues. CDR3 coding DNA: TGTGCCAGTAGTCCTTCGGCCACAGGGCTCACTGAAGCTTTCTTT. Protein: CASSPSATGLTEAFF.

This clone was observed a handful of times. The junction and the germline gene differ at one end; a read error may be behind it. The chain recombines TRBV19 with TRBJ2-1, with 8 bases aligning to TRBD2. In germline, CDR1 is LNHDA, CDR2 SQIVND (reference sequence). The CDR3 loop spans 17 amino acids. The CDR3 region is CASSLEFTSGSYNEQFF. For the CDR3, the DNA is TGTGCCAGTAGTTTAGAATTCACTAGCGGCTCCTACAATGAGCAGTTCTTC.

V and J are TRBV7-9 and TRBJ1-2, with TRBD1 as a possible D gene (5 bases). Deletions cut 5 bases from V and 1 base from J, with 23 bases between. The CDR3 length is 18 residues. Germline V CDR1 and CDR2: SEHNR, FQNEAQ (reference sequence). For the CDR3, the DNA is TGTGCCAGCAGCGAATCCAAGGTCGGAGTCAGGGATAACTATGGCTACACCTTC. Its protein is CASSESKVGVRDNYGYTF.

The chain combines TRBV9 with TRBJ2-3; 9 bases line up with TRBD1. Germline V gene data show CDR1 as SGDLS and CDR2 as YYNGEE. This CDR3 spans 14 amino acids. V lost 5 bases and J lost 4; bases outside the gene matches: 5. CDR3 in amino acids: CASSGGDRADTQYF. As DNA, the CDR3 is TGTGCCAGCAGTGGCGGGGACAGGGCAGATACGCAGTATTTT.

The chain is built from TRBV6-5 and TRBJ1-5; possible D gene TRBD1, 6 bases. The CDR3 consists of 15 residues. The V and J ends lost 0 bases and 4 bases respectively, with 10 bases between them. CDR1 and CDR2 (germline): MNHEY, SVGAGI. CDR3 protein: CASSYSGHGNQPQHF. CDR3 DNA sequence: TGTGCCAGCAGTTACTCGGGACACGGAAATCAGCCCCAGCATTTT.

The count of this clone is one. The chain combines TRBV27 with TRBJ2-1; 7 bases agree with TRBD1. This CDR3 spans 14 amino acids. Germline lookup yields CDR1 MNHEY and CDR2 SMNVEV (reference sequence). Trimming took 3 bases from V and 5 from J; bases not matched to a gene: 4. The CDR3 DNA is TGTGCCAGCAGTTTTTGGGACAGAGACAATGAGCAGTTCTTC. It encodes CASSFWDRDNEQFF.

V and J are TRBV19 and TRBJ1-1; perhaps TRBD1 as D (6 bases). Germline CDR1 and CDR2: LNHDA and SQIVND (reference sequence). This CDR3 comprises 14 residues. V lost 5 bases, J lost 7 bases, and 17 bases lay in between. The CDR3 loop reads CASSAQGYEGEAFF. The CDR3 DNA is TGTGCCAGTAGTGCCCAGGGGTATGAAGGTGAAGCTTTCTTT.

This clone turned up a few times. The V gene is TRBV5-1, the J gene TRBJ2-2; 7 nucleotides line up with TRBD2. The CDR3 runs 17 residues. The junction had 9 bases not matched to a gene; V was cut back by 2 bases and J by 2 bases. Germline lookup yields CDR1 SGHRS and CDR2 YFSETQ. The CDR3 spells CASSFSLRGRNTGELFF. The CDR3 nucleotides read TGCGCCAGCAGCTTCTCCCTTCGCGGGAGAAACACCGGGGAGCTGTTTTTT.

This chain joins TRBV5-1 and TRBJ2-5; no definite D call. The J call may be incorrect, as the DNA end agrees better with TRBJ2-7. CDR3 length equals 16 residues. Per germline, CDR1 SGHRS and CDR2 YFSETQ. The CDR3 DNA follows: TGCGCCAGCAGTTACCGCCCCGGGCAGCTCCCCCTCGAGCAGTACTTC. It is translated as CASSYRPGQLPLEQYF.

This chain uses TRBV4-1 with TRBJ2-7, with 7 nucleotides matching TRBD2. Germline loops: CDR1 MGHRA, CDR2 YSYEKL. This CDR3 spans 14 amino acids. After removal of 4 bases from V and 2 bases from J, the junction contained 5 bases not matched to a gene. The CDR3: CASSPWGGAYEQYF. In nucleotides, the CDR3 is TGCGCCAGCAGCCCCTGGGGAGGGGCCTACGAGCAGTACTTC.

This clone was observed once. The J gene is TRBJ2-5, the V gene TRBV12-5; 7 bases fit TRBD1. Germline V gene sequence: CDR1 LGHNT, CDR2 FRNRAP. This CDR3 contains 14 residues. J gave up 2 bases and V 5 bases, and 5 bases lay outside the gene matches. CDR3 nucleotides: TGTGCTAGTGGTCCAACAGGGGCTCAAGAGACCCAGTACTTC. The encoded protein is CASGPTGAQETQYF.

The J gene is TRBJ1-1, the V gene TRBV2; 7 nucleotides align to TRBD1. This CDR3 has 15 residues. After removal of 5 bases from V and 2 bases from J, the junction contained 8 bases not matched to a gene. Per the germline V gene, CDR1 is SNHLY and CDR2 is FYNNEI. The DNA of the CDR3 is TGTGCCAGCAGTAACCCTAGGGACAGCAACACTGAAGCTTTCTTT. Its protein product is CASSNPRDSNTEAFF.

This sequence joins TRBV19 and TRBJ2-5; TRBD2 aligns across 10 bases. The J call is doubtful: the DNA matches TRBJ2-7 better. The CDR3 covers 17 residues. CDR1 LNHDA and CDR2 SQIVND come from the germline V gene (reference sequence). This CDR3 is CASSRGLAGESSYEQYF. As DNA, the CDR3 is TGTGCCAGTAGTCGGGGGCTAGCGGGGGAGAGCTCCTACGAGCAGTACTTC.